The rows below give T cell receptor beta chains drawn from one sample of a study of naive and memory T cell subsets. One entry per CDR3 protein, called by TCRdb with MiXCR from the UMI-ligation and nested PCR reads. Among some 150,000 distinct CDR3 sequences listed, more than 15% were seen once. The sequenced sample consisted of naive CD4+ T cells from blood. Source of these receptors: a human donor in good health. CDR3s include the opening cysteine and the closing phenylalanine or tryptophan.

cdr3_aa j_call v_call
CASSDTGGETQYF TRBJ2-5 TRBV7-2
CSARGSGGEQYF TRBJ2-7 TRBV20-1
CASSADRVTEAFF TRBJ1-1 TRBV6-1
CASRPGTPSYEQYF TRBJ2-7 TRBV6-2/TRBV6-3
CATKGIQGLFPYEQYF TRBJ2-7 TRBV2
CASSLGALPREYEQYF TRBJ2-7 TRBV7-2
CASLTSGRHNEQFF TRBJ2-1 TRBV28
CASRPRLAGSRDTQYF TRBJ2-3 TRBV27
CASSLEVAGGFDEQYF TRBJ2-7 TRBV5-1
CASSSLGLQNTGELFF TRBJ2-2 TRBV11-2
CASRGTGYTGELFF TRBJ2-2 TRBV6-2/TRBV6-3
CASSPADAELYNEQFF TRBJ2-1 TRBV28
CASTPTVSSYEQYF TRBJ2-7 TRBV5-1
CASSYRSDSSYEQYF TRBJ2-7 TRBV6-6